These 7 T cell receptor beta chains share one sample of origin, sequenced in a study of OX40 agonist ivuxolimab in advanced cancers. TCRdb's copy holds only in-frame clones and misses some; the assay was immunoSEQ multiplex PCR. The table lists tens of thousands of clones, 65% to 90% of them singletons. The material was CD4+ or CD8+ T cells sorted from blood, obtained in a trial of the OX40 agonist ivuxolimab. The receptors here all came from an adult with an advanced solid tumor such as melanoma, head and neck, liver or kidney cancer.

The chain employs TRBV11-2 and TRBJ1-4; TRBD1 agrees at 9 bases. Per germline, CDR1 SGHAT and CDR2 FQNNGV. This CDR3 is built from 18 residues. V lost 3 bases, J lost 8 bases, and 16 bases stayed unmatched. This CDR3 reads CASSFLSRHGTGKEKLFF. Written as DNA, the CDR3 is TGTGCCAGCAGCTTTCTATCTCGGCACGGGACAGGGAAGGAAAAACTGTTTTTT.

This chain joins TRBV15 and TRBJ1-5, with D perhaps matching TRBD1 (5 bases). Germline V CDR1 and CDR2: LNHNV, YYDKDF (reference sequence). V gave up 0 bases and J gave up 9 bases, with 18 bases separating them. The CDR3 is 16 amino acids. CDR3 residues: CATSRDRVGGSRPQHF. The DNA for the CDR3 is TGTGCCACCAGCAGAGATCGGGTCGGGGGGTCCCGGCCCCAGCATTTT.

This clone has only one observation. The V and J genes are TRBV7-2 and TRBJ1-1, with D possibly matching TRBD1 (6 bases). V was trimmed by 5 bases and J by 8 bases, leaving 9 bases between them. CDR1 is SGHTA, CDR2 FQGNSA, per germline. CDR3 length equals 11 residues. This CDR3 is CASSQGREAFF. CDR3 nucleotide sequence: TGTGCCAGCAGCCAGGGGAGGGAAGCTTTCTTT.

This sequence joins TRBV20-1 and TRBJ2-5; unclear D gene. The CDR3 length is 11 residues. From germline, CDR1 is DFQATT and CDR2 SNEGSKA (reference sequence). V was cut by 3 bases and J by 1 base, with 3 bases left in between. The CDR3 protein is CSASFQETQYF. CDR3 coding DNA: TGCAGTGCTAGTTTCCAAGAGACCCAGTACTTC.

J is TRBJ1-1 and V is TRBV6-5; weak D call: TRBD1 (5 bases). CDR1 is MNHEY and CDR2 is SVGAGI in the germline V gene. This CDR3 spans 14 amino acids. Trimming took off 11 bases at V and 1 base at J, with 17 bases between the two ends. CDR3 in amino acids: CAAWRGQGNTEAFF. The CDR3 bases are TGTGCCGCCTGGCGTGGGCAGGGGAACACTGAAGCTTTCTTT.

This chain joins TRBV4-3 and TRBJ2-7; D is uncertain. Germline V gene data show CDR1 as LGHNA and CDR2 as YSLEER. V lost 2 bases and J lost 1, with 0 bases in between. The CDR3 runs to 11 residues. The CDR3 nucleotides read TGCGCCAGCAGCCAATCCTACGAGCAGTACTTC. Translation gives CASSQSYEQYF.

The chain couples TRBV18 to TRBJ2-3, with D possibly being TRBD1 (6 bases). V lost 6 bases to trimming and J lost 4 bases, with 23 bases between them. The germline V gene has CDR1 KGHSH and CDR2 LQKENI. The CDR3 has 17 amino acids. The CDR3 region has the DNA TGTGCCAGCTCCACAAACAGGGCGTCGTTAGGGGCAGATACGCAGTATTTT. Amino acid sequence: CASSTNRASLGADTQYF.